These 21 T cell receptor beta chains originate from one sample sequenced in a study of cytomegalovirus exposure and HLA in healthy donors. Use of 60 Vbeta and 13 Jbeta primers characterized the PCR. Profiled with immunoSEQ multiplex PCR; TCRdb holds only in-frame clones, not every one. Among roughly 150,000 clones listed, around 75% were seen once. The sequenced sample consisted of PBMCs. The receptors stem from a woman aged 30 to 39 in good health and CMV-seronegative.

This chain connects TRBV7-9 to TRBJ2-2, with TRBD2 as a possible D gene (6 bases). The CDR3 extends over 14 amino acids. The V and J ends lost 0 bases and 7 bases respectively, with 9 bases between them. Germline CDR1 SEHNR, CDR2 FQNEAQ (reference sequence). The DNA of the CDR3 is TGTGCCAGCAGCTTAGCGGGAGGTGTCGGGGAGCTGTTTTTT. Protein product: CASSLAGGVGELFF. Full variable domain (rest looked up from reference TRBV7-9 and TRBJ2-2): DTGVSQNPRHKITKRGQNVTFRCDPISEHNRLYWYRQTLGQGPEFLTYFQNEAQLEKSRLLSDRFSAERPKGSFSTLEIQRTEQGDSAMYLCASSLAGGVGELFFGEGSRLTVL.

This clone was observed once. The rearrangement links TRBV29-1 to TRBJ2-7; a weak D match, TRBD1 (6 bases). CDR1 and CDR2 (germline): SQVTM, ANQGSEA. CDR3 size: 12 residues. Between the trimmed V and J ends, which lost 5 bases and 5 bases, there was a span of 13 bases. Here the CDR3 DNA reads TGCAGCGTTCGAGCAGGGGCTAACGAGCAGTACTTC. Residues: CSVRAGANEQYF.

CDR3 in amino acids: CASGGGQGGGETQYF. CDR3 sequence (DNA): TGTGCTAGTGGAGGAGGACAGGGAGGTGGGGAGACCCAGTACTTC. The gene calls are TRBV12-5 and TRBJ2-5, with 8 nucleotides matching TRBD1. The CDR3 is 15 amino acids. Germline CDR1 LGHNT, CDR2 FRNRAP. J was trimmed by 5 bases and V by 6 bases; bases with no gene match: 11.

This clone showed up just a few times. V is TRBV2 and J is TRBJ2-5, with 8 bases fitting TRBD1. The CDR3 loop spans 13 amino acids. Trimming removed 3 bases from V and 5 bases from J; junction bases left unmatched: 2. Germline V lookup: CDR1 SNHLY, CDR2 FYNNEI. This CDR3 reads CASSETGDETQYF. CDR3 DNA: TGTGCCAGCAGTGAGACAGGGGACGAGACCCAGTACTTC.

The chain joins TRBV5-1 to TRBJ1-2; unclear D gene. The CDR3 sequence is 15 residues long. The V gene lost 0 bases and the J gene lost 0 bases, with 9 bases spanning the gap. The V gene's germline CDR1 is SGHRS and CDR2 YFSETQ. The CDR3 sequence is CASSLASQPNYGYTF. The DNA for the CDR3 is TGCGCCAGCAGCTTGGCCTCACAGCCTAACTATGGCTACACCTTC.

This clone came up once. An end of the junction differs from the germline gene, which may be a read error. This chain links TRBV7-9 with TRBJ2-6; D is uncertain. Germline loops: CDR1 SEHNR, CDR2 FQNEAQ (reference sequence). The CDR3 sequence is 15 residues long. In DNA form, the CDR3 reads TGTTCCAGCACCATTGGCCCCTCTGGGGCCAACGTCCTGACTTTC. Amino acids: CSSTIGPSGANVLTF. The full variable domain, in which reference TRBV7-9 and TRBJ2-6 provide the parts outside the CDR3, is DTGVSQNPRHKITKRGQNVTFRCDPISEHNRLYWYRQTLGQGPEFLTYFQNEAQLEKSRLLSDRFSAERPKGSFSTLEIQRTEQGDSAMYLCSSTIGPSGANVLTFGAGSRLTVL.

The chain employs TRBV19 and TRBJ1-6; TRBD1 might be the D (6 bases). Germline V lookup: CDR1 LNHDA, CDR2 SQIVND (reference sequence). This CDR3 contains 14 residues. Trimming pared 4 bases from V and 3 bases from J, leaving 7 bases between. In DNA, the CDR3 is TGTGCCAGTAGTAACAGGGACTATAATTCACCCCTCCACTTT. It yields the protein CASSNRDYNSPLHF.

This chain connects TRBV29-1 to TRBJ2-1; TRBD2 aligns across 9 bases. Germline values: CDR1 SQVTM, CDR2 ANQGSEA. The CDR3 length is 14 residues. V gave up 3 bases and J gave up 2 bases; unmatched junction bases: 2. The CDR3 bases are TGCAGCGTTGAGGTAGCGGGAGCCTACAATGAGCAGTTCTTC. As protein: CSVEVAGAYNEQFF.

The chain recombines TRBV5-4 with TRBJ2-2; 9 nucleotides line up with TRBD2. The germline V gene encodes CDR1 SGHNT and CDR2 YYREEE (reference sequence). This CDR3 is 17 amino acids long. With V trimmed by 4 bases and J by 6 bases, 13 bases remained unmatched. This CDR3 reads CASSPIGPAGGPGELFF. The CDR3 DNA reads TGTGCCAGCAGCCCCATCGGGCCGGCGGGGGGGCCCGGGGAGCTGTTTTTT.

The CDR3 sequence: CASSLNQRETSTDTQYF. In DNA, the CDR3 is TGCGCCAGCAGCTTGAATCAGCGCGAGACTAGCACAGATACGCAGTATTTT. The V call is TRBV5-1, the J call TRBJ2-3; unclear D gene. V shed 1 base and J shed 0 bases, with 15 bases lying between them. Germline CDR1 reads SGHRS; CDR2 reads YFSETQ. The CDR3 is 17 amino acids. Looking up the rest from reference TRBV5-1 and TRBJ2-3 gives the full variable domain: KAGVTQTPRYLIKTRGQQVTLSCSPISGHRSVSWYQQTPGQGLQFLFEYFSETQRNKGNFPGRFSGRQFSNSRSEMNVSTLELGDSALYLCASSLNQRETSTDTQYFGPGTRLTVL.

This chain connects TRBV9 to TRBJ1-5; D might be TRBD1 (5 bases). With 5 bases removed from V and 5 bases from J, the gap between germline ends came to 20 bases. Germline CDR1 is SGDLS and CDR2 is YYNGEE. This CDR3 is 16 amino acids long. The CDR3 sequence is CASSLVRDSRYQPQHF. DNA of the CDR3: TGTGCCAGCAGTCTTGTTCGGGACTCAAGATATCAGCCCCAGCATTTT.

This clone was detected a few times. The genes are TRBV28 and TRBJ1-2; possible D gene TRBD1, 6 bases. The CDR3 contains 15 residues. Trimming shortened V by 8 bases and J by 2 bases, and 18 bases separated the two germline ends. Germline V lookup: CDR1 MDHEN, CDR2 SYDVKM. CDR3 DNA: TGTGCCAGCCTAACTGGGACATTGACCAACTATGGCTACACCTTC. It is translated as CASLTGTLTNYGYTF.

The rearrangement joins TRBV2 to TRBJ2-3; weak D call: TRBD1 (6 bases). Trimming took 4 bases from V and 5 from J, leaving 13 bases between them. The CDR3 sequence is 14 residues long. The germline gives CDR1 SNHLY, CDR2 FYNNEI. CDR3 nucleotides: TGTGCCAGCAGTGTTGAAAAAGGGGGAGATACGCAGTATTTT. It is translated as CASSVEKGGDTQYF.

The genes are TRBV7-9 and TRBJ1-2; D might be TRBD1 (5 bases). The CDR3 consists of 13 residues. Germline-derived CDR1 and CDR2 are SEHNR and FQNEAQ (reference sequence). V shed 4 bases and J shed 8 bases, with 14 bases lying between them. In DNA form, the CDR3 reads TGTGCCAGCAGCTCCAGGGTGGCATGGGGCTACACCTTC. This translates into CASSSRVAWGYTF.

This clone was counted a few times. V and J are TRBV7-6 and TRBJ2-2; 7 nucleotides align to TRBD2. V gave up 5 bases and J gave up 5 bases; unmatched junction bases: 8. Germline CDR1 reads SGHVS; CDR2 reads FNYEAQ. CDR3 length equals 15 residues. In nucleotides, the CDR3 is TGTGCCAGCAGCCGTTCGGGGGGATGGACCGGGGAGCTGTTTTTT. The encoded protein is CASSRSGGWTGELFF.

This clone turned up a few times. J is TRBJ2-5 and V is TRBV7-8; 11 bases line up with TRBD2. Trimming removed 5 bases from V and 4 bases from J; junction bases left unmatched: 6. Germline loops: CDR1 SGHVS, CDR2 FQNEAQ. This CDR3 comprises 15 residues. The CDR3 reads CASSDDSGRAETQYF. CDR3 DNA sequence: TGTGCCAGCAGCGATGATAGCGGGAGGGCAGAGACCCAGTACTTC.

CDR3 DNA: TGCGCCAGCAGCTCGACCCCAAGACTGACCGGGACAGGGGCTGGGGCCAACGTCCTGACTTTC. This gives the protein CASSSTPRLTGTGAGANVLTF. The rearrangement uses TRBV5-1 and TRBJ2-6, with 10 bases identical to TRBD1. From germline, CDR1 is SGHRS and CDR2 YFSETQ. The CDR3 sequence is 21 residues long. Trimming removed 3 bases from V and 2 bases from J; junction bases left unmatched: 17.

The chain uses TRBV7-9 and TRBJ1-2, with 9 bases matching TRBD1. The germline CDR1 and CDR2 sequences are SEHNR and FQNEAQ (reference sequence). The CDR3 extends over 14 amino acids. The trim removed 5 bases at V and 5 bases at J, leaving 6 bases unmatched. CDR3 nucleotides: TGTGCCAGCAGCCTAGAGACAGGGGGATATGGCTACACCTTC. Its protein is CASSLETGGYGYTF.

V usage is TRBV28 and J usage is TRBJ2-1, with D maybe TRBD2 (6 bases). Germline V gene sequence: CDR1 MDHEN, CDR2 SYDVKM. CDR3 length: 18 amino acids. Trimming removed 2 bases at V and 6 bases at J, with 23 bases between. CDR3 loop: CASSLGYLGEAGSNEQFF. The CDR3 region has the DNA TGTGCCAGCAGTTTAGGCTATTTGGGGGAGGCAGGCTCCAATGAGCAGTTCTTC.

The chain recombines TRBV2 with TRBJ1-2, with D tentatively TRBD1 (5 bases). The germline V gene has CDR1 SNHLY and CDR2 FYNNEI. V dropped 6 bases and J dropped 0 bases, with 8 bases sitting between them. The CDR3 length is 13 residues. CDR3 DNA sequence: TGTGCCAGCAGGCTGACAGCTAACTATGGCTACACCTTC. Translation gives CASRLTANYGYTF.

V usage is TRBV7-6 and J usage is TRBJ2-6; tentatively, D is TRBD1 (5 bases). Germline CDR1 is SGHVS and CDR2 is FNYEAQ. This CDR3 region has 15 residues. V gave up 8 bases and J gave up 0 bases, with 11 bases separating them. The CDR3 nucleotides read TGTGCCAGCGCAGGGATCGGCTCTGGGGCCAACGTCCTGACTTTC. Its protein product is CASAGIGSGANVLTF.